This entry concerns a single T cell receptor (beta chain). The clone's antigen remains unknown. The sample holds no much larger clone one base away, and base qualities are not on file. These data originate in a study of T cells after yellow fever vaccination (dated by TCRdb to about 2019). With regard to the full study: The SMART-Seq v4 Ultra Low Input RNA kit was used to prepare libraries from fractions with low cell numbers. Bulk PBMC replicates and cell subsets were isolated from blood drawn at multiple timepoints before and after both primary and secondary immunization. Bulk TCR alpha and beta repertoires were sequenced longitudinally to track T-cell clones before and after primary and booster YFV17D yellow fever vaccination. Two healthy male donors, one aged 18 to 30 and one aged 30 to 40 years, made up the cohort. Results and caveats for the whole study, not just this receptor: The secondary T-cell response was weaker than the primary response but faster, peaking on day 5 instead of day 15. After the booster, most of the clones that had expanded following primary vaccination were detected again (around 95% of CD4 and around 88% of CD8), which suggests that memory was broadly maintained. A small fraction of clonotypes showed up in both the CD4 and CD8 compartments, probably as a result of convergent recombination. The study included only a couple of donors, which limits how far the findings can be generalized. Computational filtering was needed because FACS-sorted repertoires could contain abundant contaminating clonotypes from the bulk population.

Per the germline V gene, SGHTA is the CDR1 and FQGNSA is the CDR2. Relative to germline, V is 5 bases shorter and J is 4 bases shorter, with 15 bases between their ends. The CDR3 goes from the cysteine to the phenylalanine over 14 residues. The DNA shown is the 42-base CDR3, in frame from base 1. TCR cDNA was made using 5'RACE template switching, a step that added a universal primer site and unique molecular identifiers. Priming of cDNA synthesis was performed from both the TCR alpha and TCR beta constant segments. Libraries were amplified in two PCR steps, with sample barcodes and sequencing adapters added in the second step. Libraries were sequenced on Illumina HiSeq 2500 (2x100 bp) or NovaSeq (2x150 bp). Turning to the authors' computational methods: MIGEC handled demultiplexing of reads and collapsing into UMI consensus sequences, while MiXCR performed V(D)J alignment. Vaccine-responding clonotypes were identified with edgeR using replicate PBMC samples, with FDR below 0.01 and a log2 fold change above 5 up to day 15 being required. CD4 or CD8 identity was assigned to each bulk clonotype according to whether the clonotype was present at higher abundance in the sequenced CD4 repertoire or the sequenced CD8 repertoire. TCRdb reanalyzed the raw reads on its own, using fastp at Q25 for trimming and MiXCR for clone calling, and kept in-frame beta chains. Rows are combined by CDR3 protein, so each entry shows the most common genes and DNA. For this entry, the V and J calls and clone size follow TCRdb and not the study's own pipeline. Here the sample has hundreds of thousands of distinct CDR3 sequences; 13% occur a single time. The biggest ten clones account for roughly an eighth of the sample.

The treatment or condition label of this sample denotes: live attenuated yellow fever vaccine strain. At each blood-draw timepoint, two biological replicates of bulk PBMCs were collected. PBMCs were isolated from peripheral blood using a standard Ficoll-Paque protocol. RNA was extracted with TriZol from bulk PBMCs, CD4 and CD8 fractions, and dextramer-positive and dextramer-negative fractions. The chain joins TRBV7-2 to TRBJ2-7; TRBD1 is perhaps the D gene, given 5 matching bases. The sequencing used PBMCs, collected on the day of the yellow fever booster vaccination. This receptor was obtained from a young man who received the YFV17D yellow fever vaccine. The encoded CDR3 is CASSKRVREYEQYF. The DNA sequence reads TGTGCCAGCAGCAAACGGGTCAGGGAATACGAGCAGTACTTC.